A selection of T cell receptor beta chains follows, all from one sample in a study of T cell changes during pregnancy in multiple sclerosis. Measured with immunoSEQ multiplex PCR; TCRdb has only the in-frame clones, and not every one. This sample has about 64,000 clones; 96% occur once, and the top ten carry 2% to 3%. The material sequenced was CD8+ T cells from peripheral blood mononuclear cells, taken after pregnancy. Receptors were obtained from a female donor with multiple sclerosis, enrolled in a pregnancy study. Each CDR3 is given with its conserved first and last residue. Clone size appears in some rows only: once, few, many, or a class for an expanded clone.

V gene,J gene,clone size,CDR3 protein
TRBV5-6,TRBJ1-1,NA,CASSLVDRNTEAFF
TRBV27,TRBJ1-5,NA,CASSLGQGNNQPQHF
TRBV28,TRBJ2-7,NA,CASKRTGLASYEQYF
TRBV5-8,TRBJ2-5,NA,CASSLDQGQETQYF
TRBV19,TRBJ2-1,NA,CASSTLTYNEQFF
TRBV6-1,TRBJ1-4,NA,CASSEAGRGEKLFF
TRBV7-9,TRBJ1-4,NA,CASSRGQGNEKLFF
TRBV2,TRBJ2-7,NA,CASSEARGKQYF
TRBV6-1,TRBJ2-7,NA,CASSETGVGRDEQYF
TRBV29-1,TRBJ2-1,NA,CSVVTSGGEQFF
TRBV19,TRBJ2-7,NA,CASSHGINEQYF
TRBV7-8,TRBJ2-1,NA,CASSRPGGIEQFF
TRBV25-1,TRBJ2-3,NA,CASSDRATSTDTQYF
TRBV5-4,TRBJ2-7,NA,CASSLGQGAGNEQYF
TRBV19,TRBJ2-1,NA,CASSPLAGAFNEQFF
TRBV30,TRBJ1-5,NA,CAWSAGSGRQPQHF
TRBV28,TRBJ2-3,NA,CATNAGVAATDTQYF
TRBV27,TRBJ2-7,NA,CASSLGTSFYEQYF
TRBV28,TRBJ1-4,NA,CASSPRMGQPTNEKLFF
TRBV7-6,TRBJ2-2,NA,CASSSGQNTGELFF
TRBV19,TRBJ1-5,once,CASKPVRGVSNQPQHF
TRBV4-3,TRBJ2-7,NA,CASSQEGDSPYEQYF
TRBV13,TRBJ2-7,NA,CASSFGSGTTYEQYF
TRBV14,TRBJ2-6,once,CASKPGQGASFGANVLTF
TRBV11-2,TRBJ2-7,NA,CASSLGNNEQYF
TRBV9,TRBJ2-7,NA,CASSVAGLGDEQYF
TRBV27,TRBJ2-7,once,CASSSEKTGGDLDEQYF
TRBV5-6,TRBJ2-7,NA,CASSLGRSYEQYF
TRBV27,TRBJ1-2,once,CASSLRTGYGYTF
TRBV27,TRBJ2-7,NA,CASSLSGTGAYEQYF
TRBV20-1,TRBJ1-1,NA,CSARTGLEAFF
TRBV19,TRBJ2-7,NA,CASSIGSHEQYF
TRBV19,TRBJ2-1,NA,CASSLQGTYNEQFF
TRBV7-3,TRBJ2-7,once,CASSSQGAPSYEQYF